A selection of T cell receptor beta chains follows, all from one sample in a study of Graves' ophthalmopathy and Graves' hyperthyroidism. From the multiplex PCR reads, TCRdb called clonotypes with MiXCR, one entry per CDR3 protein. Of over 500,000 distinct CDR3 sequences in the sample, 20% to 25% were seen once. The sequenced sample consisted of peripheral blood. The origin of the receptors is a young woman with stable Graves' hyperthyroidism. Some clones in this sample may be carry-over from other donors' samples. CDR3s include the opening cysteine and the closing phenylalanine or tryptophan. D genes are given only for firm matches. Size values are once, few and many counts, or a class for expanded clones, and some rows have none.

V	size	J	D	CDR3	DNA
TRBV20-1	.	TRBJ2-7	.	CSARGRGGRTGYNEQYF	TGCAGTGCTAGAGGCCGGGGGGGGAGGACAGGGTACAACGAGCAGTACTTC
TRBV19	many	TRBJ2-5	.	CASSVRTWYQETQYF	TGTGCCAGTAGTGTTCGGACGTGGTACCAAGAGACCCAGTACTTC
TRBV6-1	few	TRBJ2-2	TRBD2	CASSGEAGDTGELFF	TGTGCCAGCAGTGGAGAAGCGGGGGACACCGGGGAGCTGTTTTTT
TRBV9	.	TRBJ2-7	TRBD2	CASSPRLAGVHEQYF	TGTGCCAGCAGCCCTCGACTAGCGGGAGTCCACGAGCAGTACTTC
TRBV29-1	.	TRBJ1-2	.	CSVQGSRNYGYTF	TGCAGCGTCCAGGGGTCACGAAACTATGGCTACACCTTC
TRBV11-2	.	TRBJ2-7	.	CASSLGDGSPYEQYF	TGTGCCAGCAGCTTAGGGGACGGATCCCCCTACGAGCAGTACTTC
TRBV28	many	TRBJ2-7	TRBD1	CVSSQQGSSYEQYF	TGTGTCAGCAGTCAACAGGGGAGCTCCTACGAGCAGTACTTC
TRBV24-1	.	TRBJ1-2	.	CATMAGEGGYTF	TGTGCCACCATGGCGGGGGAAGGGGGCTACACCTTC
TRBV6-5	.	TRBJ1-1	TRBD1	CASSYSLPGGADTEAFF	TGTGCCAGCAGTTACTCGTTGCCAGGGGGCGCGGACACTGAAGCTTTCTTT
TRBV5-1	.	TRBJ2-5	.	CASSYSIGQSQETQYF	TGCGCCAGCAGTTATTCCATCGGACAGAGCCAAGAGACCCAGTACTTC
TRBV12-3/TRBV12-4	once	TRBJ2-7	TRBD2	CASSLRREQGEQYF	TGTGCCAGCAGTTTAAGGCGGGAGCAGGGCGAGCAGTACTTC
TRBV2	many	TRBJ2-4	.	CASSEFSTHQGAKNIQYF	TGTGCCAGCAGTGAGTTTTCCACCCATCAAGGGGCCAAAAACATTCAGTACTTC
TRBV30	many	TRBJ1-2	.	CAWSVLGTWHGYTF	TGTGCCTGGAGTGTACTAGGGACTTGGCATGGCTACACCTTC
TRBV12-3/TRBV12-4	many	TRBJ1-2	TRBD1	CASSLRQGGTNYGYTF	TGTGCCAGCAGTTTGCGACAGGGTGGAACTAACTATGGCTACACCTTC
TRBV12-3/TRBV12-4	.	TRBJ1-1	.	CASSLGGLVAEAFF	TGTGCCAGCAGTTTAGGCGGCCTGGTGGCTGAAGCTTTCTTT
TRBV4-2	few	TRBJ2-5	.	CASSQGGGHQQETQYF	TGTGCCAGCAGCCAAGGTGGTGGACACCAGCAAGAGACCCAGTACTTC
TRBV29-1	many	TRBJ2-7	TRBD1	CSVVVQGGNEQYF	TGCAGCGTTGTGGTTCAAGGGGGCAACGAGCAGTACTTC
TRBV7-2	few	TRBJ1-3	.	CASSPNGGTIYF	TGTGCCAGCAGCCCTAATGGGGGGACCATATATTTT
TRBV6-1	.	TRBJ1-1	.	CASRWTRGTEAFF	TGTGCCAGCAGATGGACGCGTGGGACTGAAGCTTTCTTT
TRBV28	many	TRBJ1-5	TRBD1	CASSFNGARQGDQPQHF	TGTGCCAGCAGTTTCAATGGGGCTAGACAGGGGGATCAGCCCCAGCATTTT
TRBV20-1	.	TRBJ2-5	TRBD2	CSATRGLTSGDYETQYF	TGCAGTGCCACACGTGGGTTGACTAGCGGGGACTATGAGACCCAGTACTTC
TRBV19	.	TRBJ1-5	.	CASSTTGTGQPQHF	TGTGCCAGTAGTACCACAGGGACGGGGCAGCCCCAGCATTTT
TRBV9	many	TRBJ2-5	.	CASSLRTRPEETQYF	TGTGCCAGCAGCCTCCGGACGCGTCCCGAAGAGACCCAGTACTTC
TRBV5-1	many	TRBJ1-2	.	CASSLAATYGYTF	TGCGCCAGCAGCTTGGCCGCAACCTATGGCTACACCTTC
TRBV6-1	many	TRBJ2-7	TRBD1	CASSELGTGMYEQYF	TGTGCCAGCAGTGAACTCGGGACAGGGATGTACGAGCAGTACTTC
TRBV6-1	few	TRBJ2-7	.	CASSRRGHEQYF	TGTGCCAGCAGTCGCAGGGGCCACGAGCAGTACTTC
TRBV4-1	few	TRBJ2-7	.	CASSQPTRSGEQYF	TGCGCCAGCAGCCAACCGACCCGTTCCGGCGAGCAGTACTTC
TRBV11-2	many	TRBJ2-5	TRBD2	CASSQAGGLAGLKTQYF	TGTGCCAGCAGCCAAGCCGGCGGTCTAGCGGGGTTAAAGACCCAGTACTTC
TRBV3-1	.	TRBJ2-7	.	CASSPRTDNEQYF	TGTGCCAGCAGCCCGCGGACAGACAACGAGCAGTACTTC
TRBV13	many	TRBJ2-5	TRBD2	CASSLEGLAGETQYF	TGTGCCAGCAGCTTAGAGGGACTAGCCGGAGAGACCCAGTACTTC
TRBV7-3	many	TRBJ2-7	.	CASSPNGTPVEEQYF	TGTGCCAGCAGCCCCAATGGGACACCAGTGGAAGAGCAGTACTTC
TRBV12-3/TRBV12-4	few	TRBJ1-5	.	CASSLAWSNQPQHF	TGTGCCAGCAGTTTAGCCTGGAGCAATCAGCCCCAGCATTTT
TRBV6-5	many	TRBJ1-1	.	CASLDISNTEAFF	TGTGCCAGCTTGGACATCTCGAACACTGAAGCTTTCTTT
TRBV2	.	TRBJ2-7	.	CASSEGPETYEQYF	TGTGCCAGCAGTGAAGGTCCTGAAACCTACGAGCAGTACTTC
TRBV20-1	many	TRBJ2-5	TRBD1	CSAKDRVETQYF	TGCAGTGCCAAGGACAGGGTAGAGACCCAGTACTTC
TRBV24-1	many	TRBJ2-5	TRBD2	CATSAGLAWGETQYF	TGTGCCACCAGTGCTGGACTAGCTTGGGGGGAGACCCAGTACTTC
TRBV12-3/TRBV12-4	.	TRBJ2-5	.	CASSSEIQGVETQYF	TGTGCCAGCAGTTCCGAGATACAGGGAGTGGAGACCCAGTACTTC
TRBV3-1	many	TRBJ1-2	TRBD1	CASSHGFGQGEYGYTF	TGTGCCAGCAGCCACGGGTTCGGACAGGGCGAATATGGCTACACCTTC
TRBV5-1	.	TRBJ2-7	TRBD1	CASSLEGGTGHYEQYF	TGCGCCAGCAGCTTGGAGGGTGGGACAGGGCACTACGAGCAGTACTTC
TRBV15	.	TRBJ1-2	TRBD1	CATSRAGTGGGGYTF	TGTGCCACCAGCAGAGCGGGGACAGGGGGCGGCGGCTACACCTTC
TRBV15	.	TRBJ2-7	.	CATSREGGRDAYEQYF	TGTGCCACCAGCAGAGAGGGGGGCAGAGATGCCTACGAGCAGTACTTC
TRBV20-1	.	TRBJ1-1	.	CSASEKGRLGAEAFF	TGCAGTGCTAGCGAGAAGGGGCGATTAGGAGCTGAAGCTTTCTTT
TRBV2	few	TRBJ1-3	TRBD1	CASAQGVRVGNTIYF	TGTGCCAGCGCACAGGGGGTAAGAGTCGGAAACACCATATATTTT
TRBV2	many	TRBJ1-5	.	CASSEAQHSNQPQHF	TGTGCCAGCAGTGAAGCGCAGCATAGCAATCAGCCCCAGCATTTT
TRBV2	many	TRBJ1-2	.	CASSDPSRAGGYTF	TGTGCCAGCAGTGACCCTAGCCGAGCTGGGGGCTACACCTTC
TRBV19	.	TRBJ2-5	.	CASMLKRSQETQYF	TGTGCCAGTATGTTAAAGCGATCGCAAGAGACCCAGTACTTC